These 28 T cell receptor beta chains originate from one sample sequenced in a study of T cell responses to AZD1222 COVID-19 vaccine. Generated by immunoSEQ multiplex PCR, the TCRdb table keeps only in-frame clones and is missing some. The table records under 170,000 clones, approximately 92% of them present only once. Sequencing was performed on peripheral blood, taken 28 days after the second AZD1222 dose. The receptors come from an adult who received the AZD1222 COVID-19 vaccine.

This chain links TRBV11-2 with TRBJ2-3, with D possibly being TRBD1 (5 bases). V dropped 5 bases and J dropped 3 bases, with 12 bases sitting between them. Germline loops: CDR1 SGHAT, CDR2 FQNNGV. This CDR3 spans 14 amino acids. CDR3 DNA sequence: TGTGCCAGCAGCGATTTTGGGGCAACAGATACGCAGTATTTT. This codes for CASSDFGATDTQYF.

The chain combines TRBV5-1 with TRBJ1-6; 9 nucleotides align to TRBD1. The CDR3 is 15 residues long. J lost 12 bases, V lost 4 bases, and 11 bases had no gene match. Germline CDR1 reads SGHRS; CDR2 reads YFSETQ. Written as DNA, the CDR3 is TGCGCCAGCAGCCTAGGGACAGGGAGACGGCAACCCCTCCACTTT. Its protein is CASSLGTGRRQPLHF.

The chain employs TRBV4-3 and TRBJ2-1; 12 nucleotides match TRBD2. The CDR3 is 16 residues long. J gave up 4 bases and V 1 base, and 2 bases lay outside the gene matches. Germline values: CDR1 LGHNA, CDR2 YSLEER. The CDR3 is CASSQAGTSGYNEQFF. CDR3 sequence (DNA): TGCGCCAGCAGCCAAGCCGGGACTAGCGGGTACAATGAGCAGTTCTTC.

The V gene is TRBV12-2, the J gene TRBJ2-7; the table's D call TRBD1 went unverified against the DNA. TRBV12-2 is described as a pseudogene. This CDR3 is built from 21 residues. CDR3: CASRRPKLTTPTRREHYEQYF. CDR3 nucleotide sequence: TGTGCAAGTCGCCGACCTAAATTAACGACACCTACAAGGCGAGAACACTACGAGCAGTACTTC.

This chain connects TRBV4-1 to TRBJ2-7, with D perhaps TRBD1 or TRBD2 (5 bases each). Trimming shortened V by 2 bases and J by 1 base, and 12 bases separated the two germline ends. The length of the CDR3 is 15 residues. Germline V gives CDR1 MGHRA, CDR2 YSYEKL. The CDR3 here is CASSQTTGTSYEQYF. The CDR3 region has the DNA TGCGCCAGCAGCCAAACTACCGGGACGTCCTACGAGCAGTACTTC.

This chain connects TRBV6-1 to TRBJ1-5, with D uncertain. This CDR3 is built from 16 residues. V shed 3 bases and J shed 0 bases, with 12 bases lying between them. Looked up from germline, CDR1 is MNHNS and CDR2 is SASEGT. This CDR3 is CASSDLAGASNQPQHF. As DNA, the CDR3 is TGTGCCAGCAGTGACTTGGCAGGAGCTAGCAATCAGCCCCAGCATTTT.

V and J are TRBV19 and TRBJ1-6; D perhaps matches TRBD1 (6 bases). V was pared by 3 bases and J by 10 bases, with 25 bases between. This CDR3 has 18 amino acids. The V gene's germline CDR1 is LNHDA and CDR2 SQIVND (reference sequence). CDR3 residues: CASSILSDVAGAASPLHF. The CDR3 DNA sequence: TGTGCCAGTAGTATTCTCTCGGATGTGGCAGGGGCGGCATCACCCCTCCACTTT.

This CDR3 reads CASSFWGNTEAFF. Written as DNA, the CDR3 is TGTGCCAGCAGCTTCTGGGGAAACACTGAAGCTTTCTTT. The V call is TRBV5-5, the J call TRBJ1-1; D remains unclear. The V gene lost 2 bases and the J gene lost 2 bases, with 7 bases spanning the gap. In germline, CDR1 is SGHKS, CDR2 YYEKEE (reference sequence). This CDR3 has 13 residues.

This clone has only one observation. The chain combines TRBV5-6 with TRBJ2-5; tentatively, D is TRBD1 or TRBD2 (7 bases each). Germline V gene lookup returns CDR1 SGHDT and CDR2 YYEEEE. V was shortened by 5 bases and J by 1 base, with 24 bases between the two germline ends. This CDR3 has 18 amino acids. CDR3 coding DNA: TGTGCCAGCAGATACTCTCTTGGACAGGCGGGGGCCCAAGAGACCCAGTACTTC. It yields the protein CASRYSLGQAGAQETQYF.

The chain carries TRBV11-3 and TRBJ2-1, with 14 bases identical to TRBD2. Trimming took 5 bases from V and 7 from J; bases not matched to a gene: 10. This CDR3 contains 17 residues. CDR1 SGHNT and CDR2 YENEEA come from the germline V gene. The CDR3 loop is CASSGGSTSGRGNEQFF. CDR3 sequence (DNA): TGTGCCAGCAGCGGGGGATCGACTAGCGGGAGGGGTAATGAGCAGTTCTTC.

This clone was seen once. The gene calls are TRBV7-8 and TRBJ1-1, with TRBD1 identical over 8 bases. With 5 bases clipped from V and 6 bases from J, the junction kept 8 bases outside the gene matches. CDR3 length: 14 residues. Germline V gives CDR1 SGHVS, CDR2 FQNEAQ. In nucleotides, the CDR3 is TGTGCCAGCAGCCCAAACAGGGGGGAGGCTGAAGCTTTCTTT. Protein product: CASSPNRGEAEAFF.

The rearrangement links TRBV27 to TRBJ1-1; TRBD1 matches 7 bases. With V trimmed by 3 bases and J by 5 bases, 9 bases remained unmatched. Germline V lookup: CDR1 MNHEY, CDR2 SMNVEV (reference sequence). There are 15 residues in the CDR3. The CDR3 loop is CASSFFRTGRTEAFF. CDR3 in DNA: TGTGCCAGCAGTTTCTTTCGGACAGGAAGGACTGAAGCTTTCTTT.

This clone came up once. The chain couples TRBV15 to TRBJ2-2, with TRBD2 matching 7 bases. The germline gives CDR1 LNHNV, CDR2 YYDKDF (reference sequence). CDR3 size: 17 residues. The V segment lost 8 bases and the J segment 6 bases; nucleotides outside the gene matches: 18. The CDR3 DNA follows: TGTGCCACCGCCCCCCGGCGCGGGAGCACCGCGTCCGGGGAGCTGTTTTTT. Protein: CATAPRRGSTASGELFF.

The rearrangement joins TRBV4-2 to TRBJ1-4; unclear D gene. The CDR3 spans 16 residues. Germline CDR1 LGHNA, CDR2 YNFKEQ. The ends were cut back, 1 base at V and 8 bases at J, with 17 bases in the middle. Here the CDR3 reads CASSQVGDTRGEKLFF. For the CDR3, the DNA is TGTGCCAGCAGCCAAGTTGGCGACACCCGAGGGGAAAAACTGTTTTTT.

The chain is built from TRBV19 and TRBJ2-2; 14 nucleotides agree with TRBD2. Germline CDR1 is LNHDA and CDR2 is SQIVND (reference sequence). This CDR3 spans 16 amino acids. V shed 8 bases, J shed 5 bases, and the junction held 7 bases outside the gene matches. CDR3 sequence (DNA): TGTGCCAGTGCGACTAGCGGGAGGGCGGATACCGGGGAGCTGTTTTTT. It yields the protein CASATSGRADTGELFF.

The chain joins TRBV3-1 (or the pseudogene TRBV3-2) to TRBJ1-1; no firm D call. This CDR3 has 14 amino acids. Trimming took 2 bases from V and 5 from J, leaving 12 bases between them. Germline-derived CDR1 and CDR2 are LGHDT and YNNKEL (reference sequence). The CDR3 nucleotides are TGTGCCAGCAGCCAACTTTCCCCGGGGACTGAAGCTTTCTTT. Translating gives CASSQLSPGTEAFF.

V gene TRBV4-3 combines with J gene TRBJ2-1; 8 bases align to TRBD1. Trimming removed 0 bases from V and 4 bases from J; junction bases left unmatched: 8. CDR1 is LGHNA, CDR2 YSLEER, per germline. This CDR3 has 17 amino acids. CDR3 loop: CASSQDQTGTGYNEQFF. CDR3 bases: TGCGCCAGCAGCCAAGATCAAACCGGGACAGGTTACAATGAGCAGTTCTTC.

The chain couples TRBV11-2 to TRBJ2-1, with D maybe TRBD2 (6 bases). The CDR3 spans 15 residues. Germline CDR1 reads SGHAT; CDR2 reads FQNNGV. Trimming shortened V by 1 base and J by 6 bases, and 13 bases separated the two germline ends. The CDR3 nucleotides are TGTGCCAGCAGCTTAGCCGGGACTTCTATCAATGAGCAGTTCTTC. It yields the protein CASSLAGTSINEQFF. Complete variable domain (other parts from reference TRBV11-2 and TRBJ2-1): EAGVAQSPRYKIIEKRQSVAFWCNPISGHATLYWYQQILGQGPKLLIQFQNNGVVDDSQLPKDRFSAERLKGVDSTLKIQPAKLEDSAVYLCASSLAGTSINEQFFGPGTRLTVL.

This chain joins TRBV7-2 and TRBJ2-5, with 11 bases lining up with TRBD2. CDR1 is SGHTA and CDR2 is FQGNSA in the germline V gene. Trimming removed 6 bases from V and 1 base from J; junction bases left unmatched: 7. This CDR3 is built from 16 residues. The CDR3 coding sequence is TGTGCCAGCAGGGCCGGTACTAGCGGGGGCCAAGAGACCCAGTACTTC. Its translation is CASRAGTSGGQETQYF.

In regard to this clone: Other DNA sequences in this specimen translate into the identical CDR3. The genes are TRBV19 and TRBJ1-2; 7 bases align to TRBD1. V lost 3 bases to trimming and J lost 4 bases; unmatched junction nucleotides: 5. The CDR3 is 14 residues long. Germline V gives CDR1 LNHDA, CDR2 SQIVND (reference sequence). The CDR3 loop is CASSILAGGYGYTF. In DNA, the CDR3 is TGTGCCAGTAGTATTCTGGCAGGGGGCTATGGCTACACCTTC.

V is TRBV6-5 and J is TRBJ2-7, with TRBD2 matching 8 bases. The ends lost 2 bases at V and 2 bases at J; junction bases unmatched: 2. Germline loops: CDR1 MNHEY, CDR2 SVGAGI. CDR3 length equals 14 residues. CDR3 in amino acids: CASSYQRGTYEQYF. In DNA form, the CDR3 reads TGTGCCAGCAGTTACCAGCGGGGGACCTACGAGCAGTACTTC.

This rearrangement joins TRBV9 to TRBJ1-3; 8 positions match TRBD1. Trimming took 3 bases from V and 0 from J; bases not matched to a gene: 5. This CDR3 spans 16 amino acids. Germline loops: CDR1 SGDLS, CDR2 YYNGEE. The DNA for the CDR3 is TGTGCCAGCAGCGCCTACAGGGGGAGCTCTGGAAACACCATATATTTT. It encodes CASSAYRGSSGNTIYF. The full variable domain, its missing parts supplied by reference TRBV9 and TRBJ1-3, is DSGVTQTPKHLITATGQRVTLRCSPRSGDLSVYWYQQSLDQGLQFLIQYYNGEERAKGNILERFSAQQFPDLHSELNLSSLELGDSALYFCASSAYRGSSGNTIYFGEGSWLTVV.

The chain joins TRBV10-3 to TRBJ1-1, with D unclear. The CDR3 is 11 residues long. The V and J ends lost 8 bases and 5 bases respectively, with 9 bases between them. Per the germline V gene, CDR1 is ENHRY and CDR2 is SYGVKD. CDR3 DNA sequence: TGTGCCATCCGAAGCTCTACTGAAGCTTTCTTT. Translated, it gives CAIRSSTEAFF.

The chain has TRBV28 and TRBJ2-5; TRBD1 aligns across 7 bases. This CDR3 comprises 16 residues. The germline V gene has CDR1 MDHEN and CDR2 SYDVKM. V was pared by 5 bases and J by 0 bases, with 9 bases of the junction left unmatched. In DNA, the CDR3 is TGTGCCAGCAGTAAGCTGGACAGGCGGTACCAAGAGACCCAGTACTTC. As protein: CASSKLDRRYQETQYF.

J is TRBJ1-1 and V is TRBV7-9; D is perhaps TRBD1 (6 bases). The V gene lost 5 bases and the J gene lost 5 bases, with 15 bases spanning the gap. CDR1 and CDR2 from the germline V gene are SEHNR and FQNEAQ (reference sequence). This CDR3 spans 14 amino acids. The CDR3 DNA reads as TGTGCCAGCAGCCAAGAGGGGGGGTGGACTGAAGCTTTCTTT. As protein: CASSQEGGWTEAFF.

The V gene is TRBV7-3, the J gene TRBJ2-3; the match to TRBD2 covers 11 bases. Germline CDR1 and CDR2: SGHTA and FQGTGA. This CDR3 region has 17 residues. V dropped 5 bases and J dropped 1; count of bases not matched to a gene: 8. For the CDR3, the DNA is TGTGCCAGCAGCCCAGCCACGGGACTAGCGGGCACAGATACGCAGTATTTT. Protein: CASSPATGLAGTDTQYF.

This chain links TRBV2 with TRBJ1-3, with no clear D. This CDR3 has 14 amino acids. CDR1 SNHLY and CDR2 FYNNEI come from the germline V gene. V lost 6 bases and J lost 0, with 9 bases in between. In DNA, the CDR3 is TGTGCCAGCAGGGAAATGAGCTCTGGAAACACCATATATTTT. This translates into CASREMSSGNTIYF.

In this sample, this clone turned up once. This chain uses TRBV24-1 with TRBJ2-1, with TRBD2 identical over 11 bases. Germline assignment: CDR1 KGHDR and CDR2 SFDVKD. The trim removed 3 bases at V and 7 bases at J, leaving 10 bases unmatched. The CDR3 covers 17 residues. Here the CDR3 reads CATSDPIAGGPVNEQFF. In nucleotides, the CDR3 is TGTGCCACCAGTGATCCAATAGCGGGAGGGCCGGTGAATGAGCAGTTCTTC.